What follows are 9 T cell receptor beta chains derived from one specimen sequenced in a study of T cell responses to AZD1222 COVID-19 vaccine. Data came from immunoSEQ multiplex PCR; TCRdb stores just in-frame clones and leaves some out. This repertoire shows approximately 98,000 clones, about 86% found once; its top ten account for approximately 3.3%. The sample consisted of peripheral blood, taken on day 0 of AZD1222 vaccination. Receptor source: an adult in good health.

V is TRBV6-2 or TRBV6-3 and J is TRBJ1-1; the D gene is possibly TRBD1 (6 bases). The V end was cut by 6 bases, the J end by 6 bases, with 26 bases between. Germline values: CDR1 MNHEY, CDR2 SVGEGT. The CDR3 extends over 17 amino acids. The CDR3 here is CASSHSQGGAPEAEAFF. DNA of the CDR3: TGTGCCAGCAGCCACTCCCAAGGGGGGGCACCGGAAGCTGAAGCTTTCTTT.

The chain recombines TRBV5-4 with TRBJ2-3; 8 nucleotides match TRBD2. The germline gives CDR1 SGHNT, CDR2 YYREEE (reference sequence). CDR3 length: 15 amino acids. After removal of 4 bases from V and 1 base from J, the junction contained 5 bases not matched to a gene. CDR3 nucleotide sequence: TGTGCCAGCAGCCCGGGAGGGGTGGGCACAGATACGCAGTATTTT. This codes for CASSPGGVGTDTQYF.

The rearrangement links TRBV7-8 to TRBJ1-3; perhaps TRBD1 as D (6 bases). The CDR3 consists of 14 residues. V was cut by 5 bases and J by 0 bases, with 8 bases left in between. Germline CDR1 SGHVS, CDR2 FQNEAQ. CDR3 coding DNA: TGTGCCAGCAGCATCAGGGGCTCTGGAAACACCATATATTTT. As protein: CASSIRGSGNTIYF.

This rearrangement joins TRBV3-1 (or the pseudogene TRBV3-2) to TRBJ1-4, with D possibly TRBD1 on 6 matching bases. V was clipped by 6 bases and J by 5 bases, with 10 bases between them. Germline CDR1 reads LGHDT; CDR2 reads YNNKEL (reference sequence). This CDR3 region has 13 residues. The CDR3 coding sequence is TGTGCCAGCAGGGTGCAGGGGAATGAAAAACTGTTTTTT. This gives the protein CASRVQGNEKLFF.

The rearrangement links TRBV7-7 to TRBJ2-2, with TRBD1 identical over 10 bases. This CDR3 contains 14 residues. The germline gives CDR1 SSHAT, CDR2 FNYEAQ (reference sequence). V was pared by 10 bases and J by 6 bases, with 8 bases of the junction left unmatched. The CDR3 sequence: CATIGDRGAGELFF. CDR3 nucleotides: TGTGCCACTATAGGGGACAGGGGTGCCGGGGAGCTGTTTTTT.

V usage is TRBV5-6 and J usage is TRBJ1-6; no definite D call. V lost 4 bases and J lost 3, with 17 bases in between. Germline CDR1 reads SGHDT; CDR2 reads YYEEEE. The CDR3 contains 17 residues. The CDR3 nucleotides read TGTGCCAGCAGCCAGTTGACCGCGGCGGTCTATAATTCACCCCTCCACTTT. Encoded protein: CASSQLTAAVYNSPLHF.

The V call is TRBV6-2 or TRBV6-3, the J call TRBJ2-7; the D is unclear. Per the germline V gene, CDR1 is MNHEY and CDR2 is SVGEGT. Between the trimmed V and J ends, which lost 4 bases and 3 bases, there was a span of 7 bases. The CDR3 covers 12 residues. The CDR3 protein is CASSSTRYEQYF. The CDR3 DNA follows: TGTGCCAGCAGTTCGACACGCTACGAGCAGTACTTC.

This chain links TRBV19 with TRBJ1-2, with TRBD1 matching 7 bases. With 5 bases clipped from V and 4 bases from J, the junction kept 7 bases outside the gene matches. The CDR3 is 14 residues long. Per germline, CDR1 LNHDA and CDR2 SQIVND (reference sequence). The CDR3 loop reads CASSVPEGAYGYTF. Written as DNA, the CDR3 is TGTGCCAGTAGTGTCCCAGAGGGGGCCTATGGCTACACCTTC.

The genes are TRBV2 and TRBJ2-1; D not certain. The CDR3 contains 12 residues. V was trimmed by 5 bases and J by 9 bases, leaving 11 bases between them. Germline CDR1 and CDR2: SNHLY and FYNNEI. CDR3 in DNA: TGTGCCAGCAGTCTCGGGTATTCTGAGCAGTTCTTC. It yields the protein CASSLGYSEQFF.